The 27 T cell receptor beta chains listed next were all sequenced from one sample in a study of OX40 agonist ivuxolimab in advanced cancers. TCRdb keeps only in-frame clones here, not all; method: immunoSEQ multiplex PCR. The repertoire holds about 7,200 clones, with 65% to 75% as singletons. The sample here was CD4+ or CD8+ T cells sorted from blood, taken in a trial of the OX40 agonist ivuxolimab. These receptors all stem from an adult with an advanced solid tumor such as melanoma, head and neck, liver or kidney cancer.

The V call is TRBV7-9, the J call TRBJ2-5; TRBD1 might be the D (6 bases). The J call is in doubt because the DNA end fits TRBJ2-7 better. Germline V CDR1 and CDR2: SEHNR, FQNEAQ (reference sequence). This CDR3 spans 13 amino acids. CDR3 sequence reads: CASSHAGAYEQYF. CDR3 coding DNA: TGTGCCAGCAGCCACGCAGGGGCCTACGAGCAGTACTTC.

This chain connects TRBV18 to TRBJ2-5; D ambiguous. From germline, CDR1 is KGHSH and CDR2 LQKENI. The V and J ends lost 1 base and 1 base respectively, with 10 bases between them. The CDR3 is 15 residues long. CDR3 nucleotides: TGTGCCAGCTCACCACTGGGCGGCGCCCAAGAGACCCAGTACTTC. Its protein is CASSPLGGAQETQYF.

This rearrangement joins TRBV6-1 to TRBJ2-1, with TRBD2 matching over 10 bases. The germline V gene encodes CDR1 MNHNS and CDR2 SASEGT. After removal of 0 bases from V and 6 bases from J, the junction contained 5 bases not matched to a gene. This CDR3 has 16 residues. CDR3 DNA sequence: TGTGCCAGCAGTGAAGCGAAAGCGGGAGGGTTCAATGAGCAGTTCTTC. This sequence encodes CASSEAKAGGFNEQFF.

This rearrangement joins TRBV5-1 to TRBJ2-3; D unresolved. The CDR3 contains 15 residues. CDR1 SGHRS and CDR2 YFSETQ come from the germline V gene. Trimming removed 4 bases from V and 0 bases from J, with 12 bases in between. CDR3 protein: CASSPESYSTDTQYF. The CDR3 bases are TGCGCCAGCAGCCCCGAGTCTTATAGCACAGATACGCAGTATTTT. Full variable domain (outside the CDR3, taken from reference TRBV5-1 and TRBJ2-3): KAGVTQTPRYLIKTRGQQVTLSCSPISGHRSVSWYQQTPGQGLQFLFEYFSETQRNKGNFPGRFSGRQFSNSRSEMNVSTLELGDSALYLCASSPESYSTDTQYFGPGTRLTVL.

The chain uses TRBV6-6 and TRBJ2-7; D not certain. The CDR3 spans 15 residues. CDR1 and CDR2 (germline): MNHNY, SVGAGI (reference sequence). Trimming shortened V by 6 bases and J by 0 bases, and 15 bases separated the two germline ends. The CDR3 loop is CASSASPTASYEQYF. The CDR3, as DNA: TGTGCCAGCAGCGCTTCCCCGACCGCCTCCTACGAGCAGTACTTC.

The chain is built from TRBV7-6 and TRBJ2-7; TRBD2 aligns across 7 bases. Looked up from germline, CDR1 is SGHVS and CDR2 is FNYEAQ. The V and J ends lost 4 bases and 3 bases, in that order; junction bases with no gene match: 9. The CDR3 has 15 amino acids. The CDR3 sequence: CASSSGTGRGYEQYF. CDR3 sequence (DNA): TGTGCCAGCAGCTCCGGGACGGGGAGGGGCTACGAGCAGTACTTC.

The chain carries TRBV4-3 and TRBJ1-1; tentative D call: TRBD1 (5 bases). Germline V lookup: CDR1 LGHNA, CDR2 YSLEER. This CDR3 region has 16 residues. V lost 1 base to trimming and J lost 3 bases, with 15 bases between them. CDR3 residues: CASSQGFQGRDTEAFF. DNA for the CDR3: TGCGCCAGCAGCCAAGGTTTCCAGGGCCGGGACACTGAAGCTTTCTTT.

This sequence joins TRBV5-5 and TRBJ1-1; D possibly corresponds to TRBD1 (5 bases). The germline CDR1 and CDR2 sequences are SGHKS and YYEKEE (reference sequence). Trimming removed 0 bases from V and 6 bases from J, with 9 bases in between. This CDR3 has 13 residues. The CDR3 DNA sequence: TGTGCCAGCAGCTTGGGGGGCGCCCCTGAAGCTTTCTTT. Translation gives CASSLGGAPEAFF. Full variable domain (rest looked up from reference TRBV5-5 and TRBJ1-1): DAGVTQSPTHLIKTRGQQVTLRCSPISGHKSVSWYQQVLGQGPQFIFQYYEKEERGRGNFPDRFSARQFPNYSSELNVNALLLGDSALYLCASSLGGAPEAFFGQGTRLTVV.

The CDR3 nucleotides are TGTGCCAGCAGCTTATGGGGGGGCTATGGCTACACCTTC. This gives the protein CASSLWGGYGYTF. This chain links TRBV7-2 with TRBJ1-2; possibly TRBD1 for D (5 bases). Germline V gene data show CDR1 as SGHTA and CDR2 as FQGNSA. The CDR3 has 13 amino acids. Trimming removed 2 bases at V and 4 bases at J, with 8 bases between.

The rearrangement links TRBV18 to TRBJ2-7; no firm D call. The CDR3 totals 14 residues. Germline V CDR1 and CDR2: KGHSH, LQKENI. V lost 0 bases, J lost 2 bases, and 8 bases lay in between. As DNA, the CDR3 is TGTGCCAGCTCACCACCTAGGCCCCCCTACGAGCAGTACTTC. This codes for CASSPPRPPYEQYF.

The chain carries TRBV15 and TRBJ2-7; maybe TRBD2 (5 bases). The germline V gene encodes CDR1 LNHNV and CDR2 YYDKDF (reference sequence). CDR3 length equals 17 residues. V was clipped by 5 bases and J by 5 bases, with 25 bases between them. The CDR3 DNA is TGTGCCACCAGCCCTGGAAGCGTCTTAGGACTCGAGGACGAGCAGTACTTC. Translation: CATSPGSVLGLEDEQYF. The variable domain in full, with the rest retrieved from reference TRBV15 and TRBJ2-7, is DAMVIQNPRYQVTQFGKPVTLSCSQTLNHNVMYWYQQKSSQAPKLLFHYYDKDFNNEADTPDNFQSRRPNTSFCFLDIRSPGLGDTAMYLCATSPGSVLGLEDEQYFGPGTRLTVT.

By sample share, this clone is medium-sized. The chain recombines TRBV7-6 with TRBJ2-2, with D hard to call. The CDR3 runs 17 residues. V was clipped by 2 bases and J by 5 bases, with 18 bases between them. CDR1 SGHVS and CDR2 FNYEAQ come from the germline V gene. Here the CDR3 DNA reads TGTGCCAGCAGCTTAAGTTCGACTGGGGTTTGGACCGGGGAGCTGTTTTTT. Translation gives CASSLSSTGVWTGELFF. Drawing the rest from reference TRBV7-6 and TRBJ2-2, the complete variable domain is GAGVSQSPRYKVTKRGQDVALRCDPISGHVSLYWYRQALGQGPEFLTYFNYEAQQDKSGLPNDRFSAERPEGSISTLTIQRTEQRDSAMYRCASSLSSTGVWTGELFFGEGSRLTVL.

This chain uses TRBV7-2 with TRBJ1-5; D might be TRBD1 (5 bases). Germline lookup yields CDR1 SGHTA and CDR2 FQGNSA. V was trimmed by 2 bases and J by 6 bases, leaving 23 bases between them. The CDR3 has 18 residues. CDR3 loop: CASSLSGGVGALTQPQHF. The DNA for the CDR3 is TGTGCCAGCAGCTTAAGCGGTGGGGTAGGGGCCCTCACTCAGCCCCAGCATTTT.

The genes are TRBV28 and TRBJ2-5, with TRBD2 identical over 13 bases. The J call could be wrong; TRBJ2-7 is a better fit for the DNA end. Germline-derived CDR1 and CDR2 are MDHEN and SYDVKM. The CDR3 sequence is 14 residues long. The CDR3 sequence: CASSVLAGGDEQYF. In DNA, the CDR3 is TGTGCCAGCAGCGTACTAGCGGGAGGGGACGAGCAGTACTTC.

The chain recombines TRBV4-2 with TRBJ1-2; D unresolved. The CDR3 extends over 13 amino acids. V lost 0 bases, J lost 4 bases, and 6 bases lay in between. Germline V gives CDR1 LGHNA, CDR2 YNFKEQ. The CDR3 sequence: CASSQENSYGYTF. CDR3 DNA sequence: TGTGCCAGCAGCCAAGAGAACAGCTATGGCTACACCTTC.

The chain is built from TRBV7-6 and TRBJ2-7; D unresolved. This CDR3 contains 13 residues. The V gene's germline CDR1 is SGHVS and CDR2 FNYEAQ. Trimming took 0 bases from V and 4 from J, leaving 7 bases between them. The chain's CDR3 is CASSLASAYEQYF. The CDR3 DNA reads as TGTGCCAGCAGCTTAGCGTCGGCGTACGAGCAGTACTTC.

V gene TRBV2 combines with J gene TRBJ2-7; D is possibly TRBD2 (6 bases). Trimming pared 8 bases from V and 2 bases from J, leaving 13 bases between. Germline values: CDR1 SNHLY, CDR2 FYNNEI. The CDR3 spans 13 residues. CDR3 residues: CASSIGGPYEQYF. The CDR3 DNA follows: TGTGCCAGCTCCATCGGGGGACCCTACGAGCAGTACTTC.

The chain links TRBV7-8 to TRBJ2-7; 8 bases are shared with TRBD1. The CDR3 is 16 amino acids. V was clipped by 6 bases and J by 0 bases; unmatched bases: 10. The germline CDR1 and CDR2 sequences are SGHVS and FQNEAQ. The CDR3 bases are TGTGCCAGCAGTCTGGGGGGACAGGTCAGCTCCTACGAGCAGTACTTC. It codes for CASSLGGQVSSYEQYF.

V and J are TRBV5-6 and TRBJ1-2; TRBD1 might be the D (6 bases). Trimming left V 0 bases short and J 4 bases short, with 16 bases between. Germline CDR1 and CDR2: SGHDT and YYEEEE. This CDR3 has 16 residues. CDR3 coding DNA: TGTGCCAGCAGCTTGGCCGGAGGGGGGCGCATCTATGGCTACACCTTC. This translates into CASSLAGGGRIYGYTF.

This clone was observed once. The chain joins TRBV6-1 to TRBJ1-5; 8 bases are shared with TRBD1. The trim removed 0 bases at V and 7 bases at J, leaving 11 bases unmatched. The germline V gene has CDR1 MNHNS and CDR2 SASEGT. The CDR3 totals 17 residues. The CDR3, as DNA: TGTGCCAGCAGTGAAGCAGGGACAGGCCGCTTGGGCCAGCCCCAGCATTTT. Translated, it gives CASSEAGTGRLGQPQHF.

The chain recombines TRBV9 with TRBJ1-3, with D unclear. Germline lookup yields CDR1 SGDLS and CDR2 YYNGEE. Trimming took 1 base from V and 0 from J, leaving 8 bases between them. The CDR3 length is 15 residues. CDR3 nucleotide sequence: TGTGCCAGCAGCGTATACGGGAGCTCTGGAAACACCATATATTTT. Its protein product is CASSVYGSSGNTIYF.

This rearrangement joins TRBV6-9 to TRBJ1-1; the match to TRBD1 covers 7 bases. CDR1 is MNHGY and CDR2 is SVAAGI in the germline V gene. This CDR3 is 15 amino acids long. After removal of 6 bases from V and 3 bases from J, the junction contained 10 bases not matched to a gene. DNA of the CDR3: TGTGCCAGCAGCTTCCGGGACAGTTTATACACTGAAGCTTTCTTT. Its protein is CASSFRDSLYTEAFF.

This clone occurred a few times. The V and J genes are TRBV18 and TRBJ1-5; D ambiguous. This CDR3 is built from 13 residues. Deletions cut 2 bases from V and 0 bases from J, with 2 bases between. Germline lookup yields CDR1 KGHSH and CDR2 LQKENI. CDR3 protein: CASSPYSNQPQHF. In DNA form, the CDR3 reads TGTGCCAGCTCACCATATAGCAATCAGCCCCAGCATTTT.

This rearrangement joins TRBV19 to TRBJ2-3, with 7 nucleotides matching TRBD2. CDR3 length equals 15 residues. V lost 5 bases, J lost 2 bases, and 7 bases stayed unmatched. Germline CDR1 reads LNHDA; CDR2 reads SQIVND (reference sequence). CDR3 amino acids: CASSLARLATDTQYF. CDR3 DNA sequence: TGTGCCAGTAGTCTCGCCCGACTAGCCACAGATACGCAGTATTTT.

The V gene is TRBV6-5, the J gene TRBJ1-2; D may be TRBD1 (5 bases). The germline V and J ends were trimmed by 2 bases and 4 bases, with 11 bases remaining between them. Germline V lookup: CDR1 MNHEY, CDR2 SVGAGI. This CDR3 comprises 14 residues. The CDR3 region has the DNA TGTGCCAGCAGTTACCGCAGGGTCCGCTATGGCTACACCTTC. Translating gives CASSYRRVRYGYTF.

The chain couples TRBV5-6 to TRBJ1-1; perhaps TRBD1 as D (5 bases). The germline V gene has CDR1 SGHDT and CDR2 YYEEEE. The CDR3 covers 15 residues. Between the trimmed V and J ends, which lost 0 bases and 1 base, there was a span of 10 bases. The CDR3 protein is CASSLGAQGNTEAFF. CDR3 bases: TGTGCCAGCAGCTTGGGTGCCCAGGGGAACACTGAAGCTTTCTTT.

This clone appeared a single time. The chain links TRBV4-3 to TRBJ1-2; D not resolved. V was trimmed by 0 bases and J by 8 bases, leaving 13 bases between them. Germline assignment: CDR1 LGHNA and CDR2 YSLEER. The CDR3 has 14 residues. CDR3 sequence reads: CASSQDHVRGGYTF. The CDR3 nucleotides are TGCGCCAGCAGCCAAGATCACGTCCGTGGGGGCTACACCTTC.